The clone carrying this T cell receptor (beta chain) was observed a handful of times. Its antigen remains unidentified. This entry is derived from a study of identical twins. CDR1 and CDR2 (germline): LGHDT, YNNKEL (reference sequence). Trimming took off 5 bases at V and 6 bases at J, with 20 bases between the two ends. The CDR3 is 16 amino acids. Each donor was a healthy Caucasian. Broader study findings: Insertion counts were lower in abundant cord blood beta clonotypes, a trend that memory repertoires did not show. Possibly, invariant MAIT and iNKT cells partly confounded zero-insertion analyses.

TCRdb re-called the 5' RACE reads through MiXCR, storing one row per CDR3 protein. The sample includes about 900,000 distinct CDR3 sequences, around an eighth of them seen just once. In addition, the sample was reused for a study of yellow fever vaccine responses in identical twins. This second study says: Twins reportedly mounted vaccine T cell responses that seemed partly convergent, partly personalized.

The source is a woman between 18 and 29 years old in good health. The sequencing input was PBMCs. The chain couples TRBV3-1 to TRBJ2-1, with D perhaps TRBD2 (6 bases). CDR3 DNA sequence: TGTGCCAGCAGCTCCAATGGGGGGTTGGGTTTCAATGAGCAGTTCTTC. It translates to CASSSNGGLGFNEQFF.